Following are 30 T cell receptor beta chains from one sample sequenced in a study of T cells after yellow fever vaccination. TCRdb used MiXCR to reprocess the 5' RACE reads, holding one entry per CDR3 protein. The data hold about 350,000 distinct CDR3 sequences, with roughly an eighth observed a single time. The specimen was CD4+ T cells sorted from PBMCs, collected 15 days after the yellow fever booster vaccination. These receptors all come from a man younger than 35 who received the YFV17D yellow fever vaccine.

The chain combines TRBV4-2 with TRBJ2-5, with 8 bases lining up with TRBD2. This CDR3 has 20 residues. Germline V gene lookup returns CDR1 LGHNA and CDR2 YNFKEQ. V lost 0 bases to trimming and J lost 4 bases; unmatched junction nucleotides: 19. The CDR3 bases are TGTGCCAGCAGCCAAGATCCGTCCAGCGGGGGACCCACCCCGCGAGAGACCCAGTACTTC. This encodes CASSQDPSSGGPTPRETQYF.

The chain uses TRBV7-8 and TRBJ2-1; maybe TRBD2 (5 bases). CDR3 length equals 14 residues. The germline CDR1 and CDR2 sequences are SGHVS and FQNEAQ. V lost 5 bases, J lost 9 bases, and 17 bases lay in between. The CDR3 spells CASSVDPGDSEQFF. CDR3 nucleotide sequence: TGTGCCAGCAGCGTAGACCCCGGGGATTCTGAGCAGTTCTTC. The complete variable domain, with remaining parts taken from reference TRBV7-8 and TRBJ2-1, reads GAGVSQSPRYKVAKRGQDVALRCDPISGHVSLFWYQQALGQGPEFLTYFQNEAQLDKSGLPSDRFFAERPEGSVSTLKIQRTQQEDSAVYLCASSVDPGDSEQFFGPGTRLTVL.

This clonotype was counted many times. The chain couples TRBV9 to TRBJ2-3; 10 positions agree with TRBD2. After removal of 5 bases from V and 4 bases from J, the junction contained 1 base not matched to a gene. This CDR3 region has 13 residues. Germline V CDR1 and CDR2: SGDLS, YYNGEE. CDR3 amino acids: CASSSGGPDTQYF. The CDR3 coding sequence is TGTGCCAGCAGTAGCGGGGGGCCAGATACGCAGTATTTT.

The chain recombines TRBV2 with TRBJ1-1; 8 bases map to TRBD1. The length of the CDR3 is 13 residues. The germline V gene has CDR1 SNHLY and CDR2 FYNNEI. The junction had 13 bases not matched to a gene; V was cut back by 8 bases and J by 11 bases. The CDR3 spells CASRQGAVTTAFF. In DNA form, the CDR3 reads TGTGCCAGCCGGCAGGGGGCCGTTACGACCGCTTTCTTT.

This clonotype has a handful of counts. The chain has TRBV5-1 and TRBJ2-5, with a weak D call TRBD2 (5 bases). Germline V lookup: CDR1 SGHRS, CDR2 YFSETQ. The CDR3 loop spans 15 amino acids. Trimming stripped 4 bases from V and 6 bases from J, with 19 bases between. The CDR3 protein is CASSLAQDATKTQYF. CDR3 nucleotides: TGCGCCAGCAGCCTAGCCCAGGACGCGACGAAGACCCAGTACTTC.

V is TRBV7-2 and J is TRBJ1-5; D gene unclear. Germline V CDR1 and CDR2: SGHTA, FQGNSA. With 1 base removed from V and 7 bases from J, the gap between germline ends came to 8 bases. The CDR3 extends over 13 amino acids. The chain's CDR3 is CASSLVWEQPQHF. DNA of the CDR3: TGTGCCAGCAGCTTAGTATGGGAACAGCCCCAGCATTTT.

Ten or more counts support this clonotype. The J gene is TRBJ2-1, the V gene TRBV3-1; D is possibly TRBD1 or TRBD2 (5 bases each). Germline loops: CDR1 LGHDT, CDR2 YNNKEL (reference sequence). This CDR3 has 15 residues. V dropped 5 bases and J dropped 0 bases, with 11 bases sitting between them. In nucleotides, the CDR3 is TGTGCCAGCAGCGGGACGGCTAGCTCCTACAATGAGCAGTTCTTC. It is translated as CASSGTASSYNEQFF.

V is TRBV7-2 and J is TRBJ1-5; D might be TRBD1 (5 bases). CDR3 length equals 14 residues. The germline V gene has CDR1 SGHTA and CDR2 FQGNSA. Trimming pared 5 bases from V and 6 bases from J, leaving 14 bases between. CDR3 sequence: CASSEGAGLQPQHF. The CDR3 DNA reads TGTGCCAGCAGCGAGGGAGCAGGGCTTCAGCCCCAGCATTTT.

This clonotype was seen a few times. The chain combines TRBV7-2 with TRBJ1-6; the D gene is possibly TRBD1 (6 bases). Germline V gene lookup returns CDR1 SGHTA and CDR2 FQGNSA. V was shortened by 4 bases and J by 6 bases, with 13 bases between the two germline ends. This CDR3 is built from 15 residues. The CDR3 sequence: CASSWGLQGNSPLHF. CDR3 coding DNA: TGTGCCAGCAGCTGGGGGCTACAGGGTAATTCACCCCTCCACTTT.

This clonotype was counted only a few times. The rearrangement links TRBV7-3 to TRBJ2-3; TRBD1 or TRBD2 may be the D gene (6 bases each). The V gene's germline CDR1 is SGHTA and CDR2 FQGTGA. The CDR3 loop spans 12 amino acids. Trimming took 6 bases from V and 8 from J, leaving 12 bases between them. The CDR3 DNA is TGTGCCAGCAGTGGCAGGGGAGGTACGCAGTATTTT. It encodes CASSGRGGTQYF.

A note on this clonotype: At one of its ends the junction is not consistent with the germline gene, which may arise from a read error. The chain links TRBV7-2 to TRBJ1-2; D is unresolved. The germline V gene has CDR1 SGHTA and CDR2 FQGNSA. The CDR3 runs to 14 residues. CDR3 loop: CASSLDPNPYGYTF. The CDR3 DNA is TGTGCCAGCAGCTTAGATCCTAATCCCTATGGTTACACCTTC.

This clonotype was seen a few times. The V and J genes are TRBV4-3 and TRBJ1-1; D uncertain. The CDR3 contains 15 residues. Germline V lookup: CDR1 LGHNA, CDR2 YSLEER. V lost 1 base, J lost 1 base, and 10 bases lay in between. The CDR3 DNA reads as TGCGCCAGCAGCCAAGGCGTGAACACGAACACTGAAGCTTTCTTT. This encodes CASSQGVNTNTEAFF.

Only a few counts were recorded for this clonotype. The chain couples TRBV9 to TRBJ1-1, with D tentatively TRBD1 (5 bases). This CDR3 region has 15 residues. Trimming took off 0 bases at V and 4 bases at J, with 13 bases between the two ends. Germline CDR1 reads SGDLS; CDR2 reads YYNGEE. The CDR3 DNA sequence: TGTGCCAGCAGCGTAGATCCAGGGTCGACCACTGAAGCTTTCTTT. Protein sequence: CASSVDPGSTTEAFF.

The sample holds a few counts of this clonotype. The CDR3 sequence: CASSVRQGAGQPQHF. CDR3 nucleotides: TGTGCCAGCAGCGTCCGACAGGGGGCTGGACAGCCCCAGCATTTT. The chain recombines TRBV7-2 with TRBJ1-5; 10 bases line up with TRBD1. CDR1 is SGHTA, CDR2 FQGNSA, per germline. The V segment lost 5 bases and the J segment 7 bases; nucleotides outside the gene matches: 8. CDR3 length equals 15 residues.

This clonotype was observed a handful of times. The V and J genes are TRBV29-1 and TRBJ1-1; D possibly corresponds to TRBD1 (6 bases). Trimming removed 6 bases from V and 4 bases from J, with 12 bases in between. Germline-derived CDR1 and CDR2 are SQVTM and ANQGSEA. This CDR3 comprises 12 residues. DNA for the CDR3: TGCAGCGTGTACAGGGAATTCACTGAAGCTTTCTTT. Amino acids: CSVYREFTEAFF.

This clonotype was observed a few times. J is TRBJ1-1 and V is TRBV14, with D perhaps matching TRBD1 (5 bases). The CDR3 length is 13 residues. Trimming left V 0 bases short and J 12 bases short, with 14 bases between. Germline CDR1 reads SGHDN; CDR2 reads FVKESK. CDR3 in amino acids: CASSQDRGTASFF. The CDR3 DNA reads TGTGCCAGCAGCCAAGATCGTGGGACTGCATCTTTCTTT.

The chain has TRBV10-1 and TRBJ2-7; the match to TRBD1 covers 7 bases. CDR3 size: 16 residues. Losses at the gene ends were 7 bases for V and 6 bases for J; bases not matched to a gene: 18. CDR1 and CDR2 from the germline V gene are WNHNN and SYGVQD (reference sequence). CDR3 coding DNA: TGCGCCAGCATTAGACTACAGGGGTCGAAGGCCCCCGAGCAGTACTTC. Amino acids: CASIRLQGSKAPEQYF.

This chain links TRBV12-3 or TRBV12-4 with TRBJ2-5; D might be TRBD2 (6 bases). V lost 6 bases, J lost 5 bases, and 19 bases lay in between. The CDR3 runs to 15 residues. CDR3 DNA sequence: TGTGCCAGCAGCTGGGCAGGGTTCGGAGGGGAGACCCAGTACTTC. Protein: CASSWAGFGGETQYF.

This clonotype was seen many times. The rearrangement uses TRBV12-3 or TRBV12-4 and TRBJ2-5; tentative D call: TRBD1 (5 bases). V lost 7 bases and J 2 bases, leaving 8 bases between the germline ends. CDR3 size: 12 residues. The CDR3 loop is CASTRQQETQYF. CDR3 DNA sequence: TGTGCCAGCACGCGACAGCAAGAGACCCAGTACTTC.

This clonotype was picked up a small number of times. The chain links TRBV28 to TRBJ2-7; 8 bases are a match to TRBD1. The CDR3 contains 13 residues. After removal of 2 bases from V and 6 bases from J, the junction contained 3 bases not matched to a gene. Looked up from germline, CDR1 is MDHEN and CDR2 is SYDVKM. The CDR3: CASSLSRGREQYV. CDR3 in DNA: TGTGCCAGCAGTTTAAGCAGGGGGCGCGAGCAGTACGTC.

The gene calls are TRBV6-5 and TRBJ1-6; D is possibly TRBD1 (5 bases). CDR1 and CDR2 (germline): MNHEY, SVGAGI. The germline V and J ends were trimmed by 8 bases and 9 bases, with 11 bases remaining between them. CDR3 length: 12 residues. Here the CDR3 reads CASWGVASPLHF. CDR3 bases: TGTGCCAGCTGGGGGGTCGCTTCACCCCTCCACTTT.

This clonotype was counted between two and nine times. CDR3 sequence reads: CSVEMELGNTIYF. The CDR3 nucleotides are TGCAGCGTTGAAATGGAACTTGGAAACACCATATATTTT. The rearrangement uses TRBV29-1 and TRBJ1-3; no clear D. Trimming removed 2 bases at V and 3 bases at J, with 8 bases between. The CDR3 is 13 amino acids. Germline V gives CDR1 SQVTM, CDR2 ANQGSEA.

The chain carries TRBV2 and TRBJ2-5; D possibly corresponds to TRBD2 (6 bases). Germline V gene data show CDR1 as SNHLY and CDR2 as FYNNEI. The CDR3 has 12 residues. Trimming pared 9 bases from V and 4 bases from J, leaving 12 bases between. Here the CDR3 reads CARLTRGETQYF. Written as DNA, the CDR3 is TGTGCCAGGCTGACTAGAGGAGAGACCCAGTACTTC.

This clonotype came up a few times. CDR3 bases: TGTGCCAGCAGTCCACGACAGACAGATACGCAGTATTTT. Translation gives CASSPRQTDTQYF. This chain links TRBV28 with TRBJ2-3; perhaps TRBD1 as D (5 bases). Trimming removed 5 bases at V and 3 bases at J, with 9 bases between. The germline V gene encodes CDR1 MDHEN and CDR2 SYDVKM. The CDR3 loop spans 13 amino acids.

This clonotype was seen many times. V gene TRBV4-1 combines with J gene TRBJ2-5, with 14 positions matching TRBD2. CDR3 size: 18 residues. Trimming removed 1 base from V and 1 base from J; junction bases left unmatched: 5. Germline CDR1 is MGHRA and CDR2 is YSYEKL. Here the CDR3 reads CASSQARGTSGGQETQYF. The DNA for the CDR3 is TGCGCCAGCAGCCAAGCCCGGGGGACTAGCGGGGGCCAAGAGACCCAGTACTTC.

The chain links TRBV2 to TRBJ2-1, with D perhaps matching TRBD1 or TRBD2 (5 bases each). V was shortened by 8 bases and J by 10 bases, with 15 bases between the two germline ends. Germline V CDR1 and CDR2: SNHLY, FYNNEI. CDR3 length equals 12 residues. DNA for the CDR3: TGTGCCAGCTATGCCGGGGCGCGGGAGCAGTTCTTC. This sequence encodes CASYAGAREQFF. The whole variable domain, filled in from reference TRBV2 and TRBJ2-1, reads EPEVTQTPSHQVTQMGQEVILRCVPISNHLYFYWYRQILGQKVEFLVSFYNNEISEKSEIFDDQFSVERPDGSNFTLKIRSTKLEDSAMYFCASYAGAREQFFGPGTRLTVL.

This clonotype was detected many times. The CDR3 loop is CASSSGGQETQYF. CDR3 in DNA: TGTGCCAGCAGTTCCGGGGGACAAGAGACCCAGTACTTC. The V and J genes are TRBV27 and TRBJ2-5, with D maybe TRBD2 (6 bases). Germline V gene lookup returns CDR1 MNHEY and CDR2 SMNVEV (reference sequence). The CDR3 sequence is 13 residues long. Trimming removed 4 bases from V and 2 bases from J, with 8 bases in between.

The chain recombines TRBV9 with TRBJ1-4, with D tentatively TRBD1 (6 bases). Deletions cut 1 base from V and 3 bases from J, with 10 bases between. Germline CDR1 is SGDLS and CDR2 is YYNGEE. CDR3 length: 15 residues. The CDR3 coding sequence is TGTGCCAGCAGCGTAACCGGGACACCTAATGAAAAACTGTTTTTT. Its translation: CASSVTGTPNEKLFF. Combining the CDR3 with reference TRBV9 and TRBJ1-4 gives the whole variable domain DSGVTQTPKHLITATGQRVTLRCSPRSGDLSVYWYQQSLDQGLQFLIQYYNGEERAKGNILERFSAQQFPDLHSELNLSSLELGDSALYFCASSVTGTPNEKLFFGSGTQLSVL.

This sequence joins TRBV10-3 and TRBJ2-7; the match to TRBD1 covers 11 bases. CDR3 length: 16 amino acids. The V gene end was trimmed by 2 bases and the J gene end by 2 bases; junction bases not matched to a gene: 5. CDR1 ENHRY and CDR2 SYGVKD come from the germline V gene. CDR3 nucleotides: TGTGCCATCAGTGAGGGGTTGGGACAGGGGGCCTACGAGCAGTACTTC. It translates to CAISEGLGQGAYEQYF.

The CDR3 DNA sequence: TGTGCCAGCAAAGGGCTAGCGGGGGATCGGTCCTACAATGAGCAGTTCTTC. This codes for CASKGLAGDRSYNEQFF. This chain joins TRBV6-5 and TRBJ2-1, with TRBD2 matching over 10 bases. The CDR3 has 17 amino acids. The V gene's germline CDR1 is MNHEY and CDR2 SVGAGI. Germline trimming cut 7 bases from V and 1 base from J; bases unmatched to any gene: 10.